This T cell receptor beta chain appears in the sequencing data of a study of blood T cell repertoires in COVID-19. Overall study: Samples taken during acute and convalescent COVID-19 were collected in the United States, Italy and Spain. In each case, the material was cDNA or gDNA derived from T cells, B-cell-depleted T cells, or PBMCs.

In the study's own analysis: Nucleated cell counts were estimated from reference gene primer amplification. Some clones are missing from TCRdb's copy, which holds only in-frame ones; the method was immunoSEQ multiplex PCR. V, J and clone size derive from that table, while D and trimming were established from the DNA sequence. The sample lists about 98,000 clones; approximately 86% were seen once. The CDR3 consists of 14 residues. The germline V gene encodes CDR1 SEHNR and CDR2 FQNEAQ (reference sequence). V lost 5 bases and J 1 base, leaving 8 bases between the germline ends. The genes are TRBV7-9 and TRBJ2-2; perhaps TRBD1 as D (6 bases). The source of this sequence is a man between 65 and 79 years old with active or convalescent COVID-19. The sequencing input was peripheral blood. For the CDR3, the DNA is TGTGCCAGCAGCACGGGACAGAACACCGGGGAGCTGTTTTTT. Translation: CASSTGQNTGELFF.